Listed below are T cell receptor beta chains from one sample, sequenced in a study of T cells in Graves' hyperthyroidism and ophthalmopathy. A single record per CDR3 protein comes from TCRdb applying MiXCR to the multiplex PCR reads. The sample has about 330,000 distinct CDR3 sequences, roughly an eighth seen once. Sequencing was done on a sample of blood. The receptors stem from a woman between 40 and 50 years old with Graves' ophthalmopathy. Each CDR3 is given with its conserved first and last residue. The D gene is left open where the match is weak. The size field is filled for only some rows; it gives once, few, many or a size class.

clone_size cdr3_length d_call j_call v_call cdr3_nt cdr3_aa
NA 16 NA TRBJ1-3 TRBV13 TGTGCCAGCAGCCGGGGGGGCAGGTCCTCTGGAAACACCATATATTTT CASSRGGRSSGNTIYF
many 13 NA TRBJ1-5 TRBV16 TGTGCCAGCAGCCAAGCCGAGATTCAGCCCCAGCATTTT CASSQAEIQPQHF
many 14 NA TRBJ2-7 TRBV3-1 TGTGCCAGCAGCGCGCGGACAGTCGAATACGAGCAGTACTTC CASSARTVEYEQYF
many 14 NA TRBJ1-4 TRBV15 TGTGCCACCAGCAGAGCAGGGGTTGGTGAAAAACTGTTTTTT CATSRAGVGEKLFF
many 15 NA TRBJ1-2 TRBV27 TGTGCCAGCAGTTATACACCCATGGACAGTTATGGCTACACCTTC CASSYTPMDSYGYTF
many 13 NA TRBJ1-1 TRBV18 TGTGCCAGCTCCAAACAAGCTAACACTGAAGCTTTCTTT CASSKQANTEAFF
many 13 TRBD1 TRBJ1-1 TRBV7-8 TGTGCCAGCAGCCTGAGAAACAGGGGGGAAGCTTTCTTT CASSLRNRGEAFF
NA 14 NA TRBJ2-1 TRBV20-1 TGCAGTGCGCACCCGGAAACGGGCTACAATGAGCAGTTCTTC CSAHPETGYNEQFF
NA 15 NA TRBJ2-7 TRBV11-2 TGTGCCAGCAGCTTAGAAAACGGCCACATCTACGAGCAGTACTTC CASSLENGHIYEQYF
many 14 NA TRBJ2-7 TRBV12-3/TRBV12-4 TGTGCCAGCAGTTTTATGATGGCGGCTCGAGAGCAGTACTTC CASSFMMAAREQYF
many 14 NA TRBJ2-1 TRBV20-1 TGCAGTGCTAGAGATCTGGCGGGGTGGAATGAGCAGTTCTTC CSARDLAGWNEQFF
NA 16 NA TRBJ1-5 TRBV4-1 TGCGCCAGCAGCCAAGTCGAGTCGGGGGGCAATCAGCCCCAGCATTTT CASSQVESGGNQPQHF
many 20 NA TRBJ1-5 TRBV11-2 TGTGCCAGCAGCTTAGAAGGAATCAGGGGATATCTTAATAGCAATCAGCCCCAGCATTTT CASSLEGIRGYLNSNQPQHF
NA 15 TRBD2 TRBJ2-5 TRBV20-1 TGCAGTGCAGAAAGACCTAGCGGATTCCAAGAGACCCAGTACTTC CSAERPSGFQETQYF
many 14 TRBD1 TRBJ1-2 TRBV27 TGTGCCAGCAGTTCGTCTCAGGGGGGCGGTGGCTACACCTTC CASSSSQGGGGYTF
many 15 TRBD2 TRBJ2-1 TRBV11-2 TGTGCCAGCGGACTACTAGCGGGGACCTACAATGAGCAGTTCTTC CASGLLAGTYNEQFF
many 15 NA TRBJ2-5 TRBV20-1 TGCAGTGCTAGAGATATTCTAGAACGCCAAGAGACCCAGTACTTC CSARDILERQETQYF
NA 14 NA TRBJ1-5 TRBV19 TGTGCCAGTCACCCAAGGGTGAGAAATCAGCCCCAGCATTTT CASHPRVRNQPQHF
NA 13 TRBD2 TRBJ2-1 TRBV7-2 TGTGCCAGCAGCTTAGGGGGACTAGCGGGATTGTTCTTC CASSLGGLAGLFF
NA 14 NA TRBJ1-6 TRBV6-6 TGTGCCAGCAGTTACTCTGGCAGGCATTCACCCCTCCACTTT CASSYSGRHSPLHF
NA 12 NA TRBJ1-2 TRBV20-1 TGCAGTGCTAGGCGCAGGGACTATGGCTACACCTTC CSARRRDYGYTF
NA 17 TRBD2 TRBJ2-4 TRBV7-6 TGTGCCAGCAACCAAGATCCCCTCCTAGCGGGGGAAGACATTCAGTACTTC CASNQDPLLAGEDIQYF
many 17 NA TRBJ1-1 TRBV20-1 TGCAGTGCTAGAGATTGGGCCGCGACAGGTATCGGCACTGAAGCTTTCTTT CSARDWAATGIGTEAFF
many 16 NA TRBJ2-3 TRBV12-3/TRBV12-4 TGTGCCAGCAGTACCCCCGTGACGGTGATCACAGATACGCAGTATTTT CASSTPVTVITDTQYF
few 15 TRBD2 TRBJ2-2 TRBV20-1 TGCAGTGCTCCCTATAGCGGGAGGGCCTCCGGGGAGCTGTTTTTT CSAPYSGRASGELFF
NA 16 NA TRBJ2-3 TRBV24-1 TGTGCCACCAGTGGCAATCCGGACCCGAGCACAGATACGCAGTATTTT CATSGNPDPSTDTQYF
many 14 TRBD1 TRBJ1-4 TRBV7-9 TGTGCCAGCACAAGTAGACAGGGAGGTGAAAAACTGTTTTTT CASTSRQGGEKLFF
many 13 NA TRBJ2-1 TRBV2 TGTGCCAGCAGTGACTTCTTTAACAATGAGCAGTTCTTC CASSDFFNNEQFF
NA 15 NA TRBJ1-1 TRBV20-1 TGCAGTGCTAGAGATTCCAGGGTTGGGGCCACTGAAGCTTTCTTT CSARDSRVGATEAFF
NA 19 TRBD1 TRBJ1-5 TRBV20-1 TGCAGTGCTGATGATACCTTGACAGGGAGCGTTAATAGCAATCAGCCCCAGCATTTT CSADDTLTGSVNSNQPQHF
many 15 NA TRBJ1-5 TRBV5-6 TGTGCCAGCAGCTTTTTTCCGGGTAGCAATCAGCCCCAGCATTTT CASSFFPGSNQPQHF
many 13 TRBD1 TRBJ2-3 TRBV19 TGTGCCAGTAGTACGGGACAGTCGGATACGCAGTATTTT CASSTGQSDTQYF
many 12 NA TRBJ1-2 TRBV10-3 TGTGCCATCAGTGAGTGGGGCTATGGCTACACCTTC CAISEWGYGYTF